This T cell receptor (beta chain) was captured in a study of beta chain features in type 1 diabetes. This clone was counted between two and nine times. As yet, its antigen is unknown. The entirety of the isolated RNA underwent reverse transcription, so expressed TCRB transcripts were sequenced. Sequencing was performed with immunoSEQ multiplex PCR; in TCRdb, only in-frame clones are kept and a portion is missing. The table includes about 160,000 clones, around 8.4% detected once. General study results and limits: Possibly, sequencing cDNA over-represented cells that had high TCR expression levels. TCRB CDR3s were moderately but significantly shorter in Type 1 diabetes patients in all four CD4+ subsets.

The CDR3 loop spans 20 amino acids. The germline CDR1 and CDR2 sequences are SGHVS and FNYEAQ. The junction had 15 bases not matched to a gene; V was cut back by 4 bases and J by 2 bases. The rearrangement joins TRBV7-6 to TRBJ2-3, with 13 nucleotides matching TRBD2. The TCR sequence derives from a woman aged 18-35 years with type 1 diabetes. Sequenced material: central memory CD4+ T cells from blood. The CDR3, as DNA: TGTGCCAGCAGCTCACGACCGGGACTAGCGGGGCAAACGTACACAGATACGCAGTATTTT. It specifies CASSSRPGLAGQTYTDTQYF.